This entry is about one TCR beta chain. The sample originates from a study of technical replicates of blood from a handful of donors. Produced via immunoSEQ multiplex PCR; TCRdb's table is partial and in-frame only. Of approximately 73,000 clones listed, 90% to 95% are singletons. CDR1 is SGHNT and CDR2 is YENEEA in the germline V gene. The CDR3 runs 13 residues. Trimming left V 0 bases short and J 6 bases short, with 8 bases between. The receptor was derived from a human donor in good health. The sequenced sample was T cells isolated from PBMCs. The chain has TRBV11-3 and TRBJ1-1, with D hard to call. The CDR3 nucleotides read TGTGCCAGCAGCTTAGATCATCCGGCTGAAGCTTTCTTT. This codes for CASSLDHPAEAFF.